This TCR beta chain was captured by sequencing in a study of response to subunit inactivated influenza vaccine. General study results and limits: Researchers suggested that each seasonal influenza vaccination recruits few new T cells.

A few counts support this clonotype. Its antigen is undetermined. TCRdb reprocessed the RT-PCR reads via MiXCR and lists one record per CDR3 protein. The sample lists fewer than 550,000 distinct CDR3 sequences, 25% seen once, with approximately 2% in the top ten. V was clipped by 2 bases and J by 10 bases; unmatched bases: 9. CDR1 is SGHAT and CDR2 is FQNNGV in the germline V gene. The CDR3 is 15 amino acids. The sequence was obtained from a man aged 50 to 59 who received an inactivated influenza vaccine. The chain joins TRBV11-2 to TRBJ2-1; 9 bases fit TRBD2. Sequenced material: CD4+ T cells sorted from PBMCs, taken 5 to 6 days after vaccination. The CDR3 coding sequence is TGTGCCAGCAGCTTAAAGGCGGGGGGGCCCACCGAGCAGTTCTTC. It is translated as CASSLKAGGPTEQFF.